Presented here are 7 T cell receptor beta chains from one specimen sequenced in a study of blood T cell repertoires in COVID-19. The data were produced by immunoSEQ multiplex PCR, yet TCRdb's version contains in-frame clones alone and is incomplete. The sample shows around 140,000 clones, 70% to 90% of them seen only once. The sequenced material came from peripheral blood. The source is a man between 65 and 85 years old with active COVID-19.

The chain combines TRBV3-1 (or the pseudogene TRBV3-2) with TRBJ1-2; tentative D call: TRBD1 (5 bases). The CDR3 consists of 18 residues. CDR1 and CDR2 from the germline V gene are LGHDT and YNNKEL (reference sequence). Trimming took 3 bases from V and 1 from J, leaving 21 bases between them. The CDR3 loop reads CASSHRAREAVYNYGYTF. The CDR3 coding sequence is TGTGCCAGCAGCCACAGGGCCCGGGAGGCTGTTTATAACTATGGCTACACCTTC.

The rearrangement uses TRBV5-8 and TRBJ2-3; 12 nucleotides match TRBD2. V was clipped by 3 bases and J by 4 bases; unmatched bases: 6. The length of the CDR3 is 16 residues. Germline loops: CDR1 SGHTS, CDR2 YDEGEE. This CDR3 reads CASSSRLAGAADTQYF. CDR3 DNA: TGTGCCAGCAGCTCCCGACTAGCGGGAGCGGCAGATACGCAGTATTTT. Full variable domain (rest looked up from reference TRBV5-8 and TRBJ2-3): EAGVTQSPTHLIKTRGQQATLRCSPISGHTSVYWYQQALGLGLQFLLWYDEGEERNRGNFPPRFSGRQFPNYSSELNVNALELEDSALYLCASSSRLAGAADTQYFGPGTRLTVL.

The chain uses TRBV21-1 and TRBJ1-1; the listed D gene, TRBD1, was not tested against the DNA. TRBV21-1 is designated a pseudogene. The CDR3 runs to 18 residues. CDR3 nucleotides: TGTGCCAGCAGCAAAGAGGGTAAGGACAGGGAGAAGCACACTGAAGCTTTCTTT. It codes for CASSKEGKDREKHTEAFF.

This clone was detected only once. This sequence joins TRBV28 and TRBJ1-1; TRBD1 matches at 8 bases. The CDR3 extends over 15 amino acids. The junction had 7 bases not matched to a gene; V was cut back by 6 bases and J by 1 base. CDR1 and CDR2 from the germline V gene are MDHEN and SYDVKM. The CDR3, as DNA: TGTGCCAGCAGATCTACAGGGGGTACGAACACTGAAGCTTTCTTT. It translates to CASRSTGGTNTEAFF.

This clone came up once. The chain links TRBV6-6 to TRBJ1-5, with D hard to call. The V gene lost 6 bases and the J gene lost 3 bases, with 12 bases spanning the gap. Germline V gene data show CDR1 as MNHNY and CDR2 as SVGAGI (reference sequence). CDR3 length: 14 amino acids. The CDR3 DNA reads TGTGCCAGCAGGTTCTCAAGCCTCAATCAGCCCCAGCATTTT. It is translated as CASRFSSLNQPQHF.

V gene TRBV3-1 (or the pseudogene TRBV3-2) combines with J gene TRBJ2-3, with D tentatively TRBD2 (6 bases). The CDR3 extends over 15 amino acids. V lost 5 bases and J lost 1, with 13 bases in between. Germline CDR1 reads LGHDT; CDR2 reads YNNKEL (reference sequence). The CDR3 spells CASSARLGGTDTQYF. The CDR3 DNA follows: TGTGCCAGCAGCGCGAGACTAGGTGGCACAGATACGCAGTATTTT.

The chain combines TRBV5-6 with TRBJ1-1; TRBD1 might be the D (6 bases). The CDR3 loop spans 14 amino acids. The V gene lost 4 bases and the J gene lost 5 bases, with 15 bases spanning the gap. Per germline, CDR1 SGHDT and CDR2 YYEEEE. Here the CDR3 reads CASSPGAMDTEAFF. CDR3 DNA: TGTGCCAGCAGCCCAGGGGCGATGGATACTGAAGCTTTCTTT. Supplemented by reference TRBV5-6 and TRBJ1-1, the full variable domain reads DAGVTQSPTHLIKTRGQQVTLRCSPKSGHDTVSWYQQALGQGPQFIFQYYEEEERQRGNFPDRFSGHQFPNYSSELNVNALLLGDSALYLCASSPGAMDTEAFFGQGTRLTVV.